These 13 T cell receptor beta chains share one sample of origin, sequenced in a study of T-cell reconstitution after alpha-beta-depleted transplantation in children. Library preparation (for TCRbeta) was performed with unique molecular identifiers. One entry per CDR3 protein results from TCRdb running MiXCR on the PCR reads. The repertoire holds about 460,000 distinct CDR3 sequences, with roughly an eighth as singletons. The starting material was PBMCs, mostly from graft donor cells, obtained 180 days after TCRalphabeta/CD19-depleted stem cell transplant. All receptors come from a female patient aged 2-9 years who had a stem cell transplant for aplastic anemia, so the T cells may come from the graft donor.

A few counts support this clonotype. The rearrangement links TRBV11-3 to TRBJ1-1, with 8 positions matching TRBD1. CDR3 length equals 15 residues. The V gene end was trimmed by 4 bases and the J gene end by 1 base; junction bases not matched to a gene: 5. The germline gives CDR1 SGHNT, CDR2 YENEEA. CDR3 in amino acids: CASSSYRGANTEAFF. CDR3 in DNA: TGTGCCAGCAGCTCGTACAGGGGGGCGAACACTGAAGCTTTCTTT.

V gene TRBV20-1 combines with J gene TRBJ2-5, with 11 bases lining up with TRBD1. V shed 5 bases, J shed 0 bases, and the junction held 2 bases outside the gene matches. The CDR3 sequence is 14 residues long. Germline V lookup: CDR1 DFQATT, CDR2 SNEGSKA (reference sequence). The CDR3 nucleotides are TGCAGTGCTTGGGACAGGGGGTACCAAGAGACCCAGTACTTC. This gives the protein CSAWDRGYQETQYF.

The chain joins TRBV24-1 to TRBJ2-1; D is ambiguous. Germline-derived CDR1 and CDR2 are KGHDR and SFDVKD. The CDR3 is made up of 14 amino acids. The V and J ends lost 4 bases and 7 bases respectively, with 13 bases between them. This CDR3 reads CATSDPPQRNEQFF. The DNA for the CDR3 is TGTGCCACCAGTGACCCCCCCCAAAGGAATGAGCAGTTCTTC.

This clonotype was detected a few times. This chain uses TRBV5-5 with TRBJ2-7, with D perhaps matching TRBD2 (5 bases). Germline-derived CDR1 and CDR2 are SGHKS and YYEKEE (reference sequence). CDR3 length equals 15 residues. Trimming left V 5 bases short and J 8 bases short, with 23 bases between. In DNA form, the CDR3 reads TGTGCCAGCAGGGGCGGTGGAGCGGTTTCAAACAAGCAGTACTTC. Translation gives CASRGGGAVSNKQYF.

This clonotype has just a few counts. The rearrangement joins TRBV20-1 to TRBJ1-1; 10 positions agree with TRBD1. CDR3 length: 15 residues. Germline CDR1 reads DFQATT; CDR2 reads SNEGSKA (reference sequence). V shed 0 bases, J shed 4 bases, and the junction held 5 bases outside the gene matches. CDR3 protein: CSARDRTGGGTEAFF. The CDR3 nucleotides are TGCAGTGCTAGAGATCGGACAGGGGGGGGCACTGAAGCTTTCTTT.

V gene TRBV6-2 or TRBV6-3 combines with J gene TRBJ2-1; 11 bases agree with TRBD1. This CDR3 comprises 15 residues. Looked up from germline, CDR1 is MNHEY and CDR2 is SVGEGT. V lost 4 bases, J lost 4 bases, and 3 bases stayed unmatched. The CDR3: CASSWGTGGYNEQFF. Here the CDR3 DNA reads TGTGCCAGCAGTTGGGGGACAGGGGGATACAATGAGCAGTTCTTC.

The CDR3 is CATSDRGRATDTQYF. CDR3 in DNA: TGTGCCACCAGTGATAGGGGAAGGGCCACAGATACGCAGTATTTT. The chain couples TRBV24-1 to TRBJ2-3; a weak D match, TRBD1 (5 bases). This CDR3 spans 15 amino acids. Trimming shortened V by 3 bases and J by 2 bases, and 11 bases separated the two germline ends. From germline, CDR1 is KGHDR and CDR2 SFDVKD.

This clonotype was counted between two and nine times. The genes are TRBV6-1 and TRBJ2-2, with D possibly being TRBD1 or TRBD2 (5 bases each). V dropped 9 bases and J dropped 2 bases, with 19 bases sitting between them. CDR1 is MNHNS and CDR2 is SASEGT in the germline V gene. The CDR3 has 16 amino acids. The CDR3 DNA reads as TGTGCCAGACCGGGACCGACCACTCCAAACACCGGGGAGCTGTTTTTT. Amino acid sequence: CARPGPTTPNTGELFF.

V gene TRBV28 combines with J gene TRBJ2-7, with 10 bases matching TRBD2. This CDR3 comprises 16 residues. CDR1 and CDR2 (germline): MDHEN, SYDVKM. The trim removed 4 bases at V and 1 base at J, leaving 7 bases unmatched. Here the CDR3 reads CASSSTSSGRSYEQYF. The DNA for the CDR3 is TGTGCCAGCAGTTCCACCTCTAGCGGGAGATCCTACGAGCAGTACTTC.

In nucleotides, the CDR3 is TGCAGTGCTAGCTCCCGGGGGACAGTTCTCTCCTACGAGCAGTACTTC. Residues: CSASSRGTVLSYEQYF. The rearrangement uses TRBV20-1 and TRBJ2-7; tentative D call: TRBD1 (7 bases). Between the trimmed V and J ends, which lost 3 bases and 0 bases, there was a span of 18 bases. Per germline, CDR1 DFQATT and CDR2 SNEGSKA (reference sequence). There are 16 residues in the CDR3.

This clonotype was recorded many times. This chain joins TRBV12-5 and TRBJ1-1, with D possibly TRBD1 on 5 matching bases. V gave up 4 bases and J gave up 5 bases, with 20 bases separating them. The CDR3 is 16 amino acids. CDR1 and CDR2 from the germline V gene are LGHNT and FRNRAP. The CDR3 coding sequence is TGTGCTAGTGGTTCCCTCCCGCAGGTAAGGGGTACTGAAGCTTTCTTT. This translates into CASGSLPQVRGTEAFF.

This clonotype was detected only a few times. The rearrangement links TRBV25-1 to TRBJ2-5, with D maybe TRBD1 (6 bases). The CDR3 totals 15 residues. The V end lost 3 bases, the J end lost 5 bases, and 16 bases lay between the germline ends. From germline, CDR1 is MGHDK and CDR2 SYGVNS. The CDR3, as DNA: TGTGCCAGCAGTGAGATAACAGGGAATGGTGAGACCCAGTACTTC. Its translation: CASSEITGNGETQYF.

The chain combines TRBV29-1 with TRBJ2-2, with TRBD2 identical over 12 bases. V dropped 1 base and J dropped 4; count of bases not matched to a gene: 10. This CDR3 spans 18 amino acids. The germline CDR1 and CDR2 sequences are SQVTM and ANQGSEA. CDR3 bases: TGCAGCGTTGAAGTGCTAGCGGGAGGGCTGGATGTCACCGGGGAGCTGTTTTTT. Amino acid sequence: CSVEVLAGGLDVTGELFF.